This T cell receptor beta chain originates from a study of T cell repertoires in cytomegalovirus infection. Study details: Researchers turned to recently identified HLA-C-restricted CMV epitopes as well as well-studied HLA-B-restricted ones.

MiXCR, run by TCRdb on the reads, gives a single entry per CDR3 protein. The sample has under 450,000 distinct CDR3 sequences, roughly a third seen once; the top ten hold 13%. V gave up 5 bases and J gave up 3 bases, with 8 bases separating them. Germline loops: CDR1 SGHVS, CDR2 FNYEAQ. This CDR3 contains 13 residues. This clonotype was seen only a few times. The antigen remains unidentified. The receptor's source is a human donor in good health (CMV status not recorded). Some clones in this sample may be carry-over from other donors' samples. The V call is TRBV7-6, the J call TRBJ2-1; D remains unclear. The specimen was cultured PBMCs, collected from culture after CMV antigen stimulation. In nucleotides, the CDR3 is TGTGCCAGCAGCAAGGACGGCTACAATGAGCAGTTCTTC. It encodes CASSKDGYNEQFF.